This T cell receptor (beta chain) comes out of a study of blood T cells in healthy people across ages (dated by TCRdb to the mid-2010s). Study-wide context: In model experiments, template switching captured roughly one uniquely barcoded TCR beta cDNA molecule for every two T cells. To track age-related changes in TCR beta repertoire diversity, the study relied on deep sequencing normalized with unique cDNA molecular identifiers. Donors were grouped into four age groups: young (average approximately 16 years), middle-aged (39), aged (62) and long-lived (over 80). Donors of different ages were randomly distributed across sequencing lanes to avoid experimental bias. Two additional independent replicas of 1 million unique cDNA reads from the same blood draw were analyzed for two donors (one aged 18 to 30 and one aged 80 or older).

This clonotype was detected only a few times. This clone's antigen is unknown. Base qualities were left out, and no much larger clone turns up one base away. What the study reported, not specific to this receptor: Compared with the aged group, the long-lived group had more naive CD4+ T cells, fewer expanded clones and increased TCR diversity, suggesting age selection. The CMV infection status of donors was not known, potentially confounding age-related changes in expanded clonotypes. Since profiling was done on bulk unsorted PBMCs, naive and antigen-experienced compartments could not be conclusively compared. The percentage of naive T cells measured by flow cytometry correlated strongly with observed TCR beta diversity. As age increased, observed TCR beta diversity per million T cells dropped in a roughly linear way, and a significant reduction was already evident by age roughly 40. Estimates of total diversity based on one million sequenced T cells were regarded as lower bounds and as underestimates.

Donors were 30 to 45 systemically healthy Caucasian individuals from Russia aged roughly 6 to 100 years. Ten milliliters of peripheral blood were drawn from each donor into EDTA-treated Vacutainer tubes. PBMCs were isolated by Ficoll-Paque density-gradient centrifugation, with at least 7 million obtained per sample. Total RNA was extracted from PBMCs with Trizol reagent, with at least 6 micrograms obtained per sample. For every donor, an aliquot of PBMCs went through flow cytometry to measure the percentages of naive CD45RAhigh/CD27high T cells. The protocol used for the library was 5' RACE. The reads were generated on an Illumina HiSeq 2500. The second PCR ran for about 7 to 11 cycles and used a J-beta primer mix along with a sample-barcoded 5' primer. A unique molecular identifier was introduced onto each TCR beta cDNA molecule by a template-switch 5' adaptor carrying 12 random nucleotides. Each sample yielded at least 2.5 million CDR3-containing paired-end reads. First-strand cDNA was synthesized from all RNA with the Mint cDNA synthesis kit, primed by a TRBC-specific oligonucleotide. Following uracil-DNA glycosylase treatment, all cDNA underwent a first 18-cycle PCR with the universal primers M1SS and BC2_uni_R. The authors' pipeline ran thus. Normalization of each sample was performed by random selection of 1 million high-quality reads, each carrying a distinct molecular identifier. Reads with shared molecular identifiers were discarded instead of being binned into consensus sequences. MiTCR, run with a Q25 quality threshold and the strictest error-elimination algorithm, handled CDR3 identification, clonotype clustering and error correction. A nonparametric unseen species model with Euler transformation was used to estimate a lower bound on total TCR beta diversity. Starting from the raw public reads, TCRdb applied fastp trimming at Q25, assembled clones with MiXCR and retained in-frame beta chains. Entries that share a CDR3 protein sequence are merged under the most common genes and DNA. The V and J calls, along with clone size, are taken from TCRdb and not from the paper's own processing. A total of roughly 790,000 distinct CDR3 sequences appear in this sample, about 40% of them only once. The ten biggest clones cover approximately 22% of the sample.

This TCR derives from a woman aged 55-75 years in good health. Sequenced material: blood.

The DNA sequence is given as TGCAGTGCGGGCTCAGATACGCAGTATTTT. Its amino acids are CSAGSDTQYF. The rearrangement combines TRBV20-1 with TRBJ2-3, with the D gene call left open. Looking up the germline V gene (reference sequence) yields CDR1 DFQATT and CDR2 SNEGSKA. The CDR3, cysteine through phenylalanine, is 10 amino acids long. Only the CDR3 region is kept as DNA, spanning 30 bases read in frame from base 1. V is pared back by 6 bases and J by 4 bases, with 5 bases lying between the germline termini.